These 21 T cell receptor beta chains originate from one sample sequenced in a study of T-cell memory formation after mild COVID-19. MiXCR was run by TCRdb on the 5' RACE reads, yielding one entry per CDR3 protein. Among hundreds of thousands of distinct CDR3 sequences, around 27% were seen once, and the ten largest hold about 13%. Sequencing was done on a sample of PBMCs or a T cell subset sorted from them (not recorded which). The receptors were sampled from an adult woman who had mild COVID-19 (a few samples of this study predate the infection). Cell type and time point are not known.

This clonotype was seen only a few times. J is TRBJ2-2 and V is TRBV4-3, with 14 bases fitting TRBD2. The CDR3 is made up of 16 amino acids. After removal of 4 bases from V and 7 bases from J, the junction contained 5 bases not matched to a gene. Germline-derived CDR1 and CDR2 are LGHNA and YSLEER. This chain's CDR3 is CASSLGLAGAGGELFF. In DNA form, the CDR3 reads TGCGCCAGCAGCCTGGGACTAGCGGGAGCGGGCGGGGAGCTGTTTTTT.

V and J are TRBV6-5 and TRBJ2-2; 7 positions match TRBD1. V shed 2 bases and J 6 bases; nucleotides not matched to a gene: 3. Germline V gene sequence: CDR1 MNHEY, CDR2 SVGAGI. The CDR3 totals 14 residues. The CDR3 DNA is TGTGCCAGCAGTTACGAGGGGGCCGCCGGGGAGCTGTTTTTT. It codes for CASSYEGAAGELFF.

The rearrangement links TRBV7-6 to TRBJ2-3, with 14 bases lining up with TRBD2. CDR1 is SGHVS and CDR2 is FNYEAQ in the germline V gene. This CDR3 is 18 amino acids long. Trimming cost V 5 bases and J 0 bases; bases outside gene matches: 7. The CDR3 spells CASSQPGLAGVSTDTQYF. As DNA, the CDR3 is TGTGCCAGCAGCCAACCGGGACTAGCGGGGGTTAGCACAGATACGCAGTATTTT.

The DNA of the CDR3 is TGTGCCAGCAGCTTTGCGGGACTAGCGGGAGGGTCCAGGGGGGAGACCCAGTACTTC. The encoded protein is CASSFAGLAGGSRGETQYF. The chain combines TRBV7-2 with TRBJ2-5, with 16 bases identical to TRBD2. Losses at the gene ends were 3 bases for V and 5 bases for J; bases not matched to a gene: 12. The CDR3 contains 19 residues. CDR1 SGHTA and CDR2 FQGNSA come from the germline V gene.

This chain links TRBV12-3 or TRBV12-4 with TRBJ2-1; the D is unclear. This CDR3 is 12 amino acids long. The V and J ends lost 3 bases and 8 bases respectively, with 8 bases between them. Here the CDR3 DNA reads TGTGCCAGCAGTTTGGCGGCGGATGAGCAGTTCTTC. Its protein product is CASSLAADEQFF.

This clonotype was seen only a few times. This chain uses TRBV24-1 with TRBJ1-1, with 9 bases matching TRBD1. There are 17 residues in the CDR3. Germline trimming cut 4 bases from V and 5 bases from J; bases unmatched to any gene: 13. Germline V gene lookup returns CDR1 KGHDR and CDR2 SFDVKD. The CDR3 spells CATSDSPGQGRWTEAFF. The DNA for the CDR3 is TGTGCCACCAGTGACTCCCCCGGACAGGGGAGATGGACTGAAGCTTTCTTT.

V is TRBV7-2 and J is TRBJ2-5; D might be TRBD1 (6 bases). The germline gives CDR1 SGHTA, CDR2 FQGNSA. Trimming removed 0 bases from V and 4 bases from J, with 15 bases in between. This CDR3 has 16 residues. The CDR3 DNA is TGTGCCAGCAGCTTAGCTTGGGACATAGCTTCAGAGACCCAGTACTTC. Protein: CASSLAWDIASETQYF.

This rearrangement joins TRBV5-1 to TRBJ1-2, with a tentative D call TRBD1 (5 bases). Trimming cost V 0 bases and J 6 bases, with 9 bases left between them. Germline loops: CDR1 SGHRS, CDR2 YFSETQ. This CDR3 is 13 amino acids long. CDR3 amino acids: CASSLVGGDGYTF. CDR3 sequence (DNA): TGCGCCAGCAGCTTGGTAGGAGGGGATGGCTACACCTTC.

This clonotype was seen at least ten times. V is TRBV5-1 and J is TRBJ2-3; D is uncertain. Trimming took off 0 bases at V and 6 bases at J, with 8 bases between the two ends. This CDR3 comprises 13 residues. CDR1 and CDR2 from the germline V gene are SGHRS and YFSETQ. CDR3 amino acids: CASSLAGDDTQYF. CDR3 DNA sequence: TGCGCCAGCAGCTTGGCCGGTGACGATACGCAGTATTTT.

This sequence joins TRBV6-2 or TRBV6-3 and TRBJ2-7; D is perhaps TRBD1 (6 bases). CDR3 length: 13 residues. Germline lookup yields CDR1 MNHEY and CDR2 SVGEGT. Trimming removed 7 bases from V and 2 bases from J, with 12 bases in between. DNA of the CDR3: TGTGCCAGCAAGTGGGACATAACCTACGAGCAGTACTTC. Translating it yields CASKWDITYEQYF.

This clonotype was detected only a few times. The chain combines TRBV30 with TRBJ2-3; D is possibly TRBD1 (6 bases). The CDR3 is made up of 13 amino acids. CDR1 is GTSNPN, CDR2 SVGIG, per germline (reference sequence). With 7 bases removed from V and 0 bases from J, the gap between germline ends came to 11 bases. In nucleotides, the CDR3 is TGTGCCTCAAAACAGGGAAGCACAGATACGCAGTATTTT. This sequence encodes CASKQGSTDTQYF.

This clonotype turned up a few times. The chain is built from TRBV2 and TRBJ2-1, with D unresolved. V lost 0 bases and J 5 bases, leaving 14 bases between the germline ends. CDR1 SNHLY and CDR2 FYNNEI come from the germline V gene. This CDR3 has 16 residues. CDR3 coding DNA: TGTGCCAGCAGTGAAGCAAGGAATATTAGGGACAATGAGCAGTTCTTC. Protein product: CASSEARNIRDNEQFF.

This clonotype was detected only a few times. The chain employs TRBV29-1 and TRBJ2-7, with D perhaps given as TRBD1 or TRBD2 (6 bases each). Looked up from germline, CDR1 is SQVTM and CDR2 is ANQGSEA. The CDR3 is 13 residues long. The V end lost 4 bases, the J end lost 2 bases, and 12 bases lay between the germline ends. CDR3 loop: CSVGVGGPYEQYF. The DNA for the CDR3 is TGCAGCGTTGGAGTGGGGGGCCCCTACGAGCAGTACTTC.

The chain links TRBV6-1 to TRBJ2-7; D might be TRBD2 (5 bases). This CDR3 is built from 15 residues. Trimming cost V 1 base and J 0 bases, with 10 bases left between them. CDR1 MNHNS and CDR2 SASEGT come from the germline V gene. CDR3 residues: CASSEGIGSSYEQYF. CDR3 coding DNA: TGTGCCAGCAGTGAAGGTATAGGGAGCTCCTACGAGCAGTACTTC.

V usage is TRBV12-3 or TRBV12-4 and J usage is TRBJ1-4, with 8 bases that match TRBD1. The CDR3 length is 15 residues. Unmatched junction bases numbered 13, after V lost 8 bases and J lost 8 bases. The CDR3 nucleotides are TGTGCCAGCCGTGGGGGCAGGGGGCGCGGAGAAAAACTGTTTTTT. Translated: CASRGGRGRGEKLFF.

This clonotype has more than one count but fewer than ten. The rearrangement links TRBV7-9 to TRBJ1-1; D unresolved. In germline, CDR1 is SEHNR, CDR2 FQNEAQ (reference sequence). This CDR3 comprises 13 residues. Trimming shortened V by 4 bases and J by 3 bases, and 9 bases separated the two germline ends. This CDR3 is CASSSPFDTEAFF. The CDR3 DNA reads TGTGCCAGCAGCTCCCCCTTTGACACTGAAGCTTTCTTT.

The chain joins TRBV12-3 or TRBV12-4 to TRBJ1-1; D perhaps matches TRBD1 (5 bases). V was cut by 2 bases and J by 6 bases, with 10 bases left in between. The CDR3 runs to 13 residues. CDR3: CASSLFGAAEAFF. The CDR3 DNA reads as TGTGCCAGCAGTTTATTCGGGGCCGCTGAAGCTTTCTTT.

The J gene is TRBJ1-5, the V gene TRBV30; D uncertain. Looked up from germline, CDR1 is GTSNPN and CDR2 is SVGIG (reference sequence). The CDR3 has 15 residues. With 4 bases removed from V and 0 bases from J, the gap between germline ends came to 13 bases. The CDR3 sequence: CAWTIGVGSNQPQHF. As DNA, the CDR3 is TGTGCCTGGACCATCGGGGTGGGTAGCAATCAGCCCCAGCATTTT.

This sequence joins TRBV30 and TRBJ1-2; no firm D call. The ends were cut back, 2 bases at V and 3 bases at J, with 13 bases in the middle. Germline loops: CDR1 GTSNPN, CDR2 SVGIG (reference sequence). The length of the CDR3 is 14 residues. The CDR3 DNA follows: TGTGCCTGGAGTAAAGGGATAAAAGACTATGGCTACACCTTC. This gives the protein CAWSKGIKDYGYTF.

V is TRBV15 and J is TRBJ1-1; 9 nucleotides align to TRBD1. The trim removed 3 bases at V and 3 bases at J, leaving 5 bases unmatched. The CDR3 loop spans 15 amino acids. CDR1 LNHNV and CDR2 YYDKDF come from the germline V gene (reference sequence). CDR3 bases: TGTGCCACCAGCAGTACAGGGGGCAGAGACACTGAAGCTTTCTTT. It specifies CATSSTGGRDTEAFF.

The chain employs TRBV20-1 and TRBJ2-3; 9 bases align to TRBD2. The germline CDR1 and CDR2 sequences are DFQATT and SNEGSKA (reference sequence). The CDR3 has 17 residues. V was pared by 5 bases and J by 3 bases, with 15 bases of the junction left unmatched. CDR3 region: CSAQSPGLAPNTDTQYF. In DNA, the CDR3 is TGCAGTGCTCAATCGCCAGGACTAGCGCCCAATACAGATACGCAGTATTTT.